The subject of this entry is one T cell receptor (beta chain). No antigen is known for it. The record originates from a study of blood T cells in healthy people across ages. Study-level results: Per million T cells, TCR beta diversity dropped about linearly as age rose. There was a strong correlation between TCR beta diversity and naive T cell percentage.

With a J-beta primer mix and a sample-barcoded 5' primer, a second PCR ran 7 to 11 cycles. One entry per CDR3 protein, called by TCRdb with MiXCR from the 5' RACE reads. The table has almost 800,000 distinct CDR3 sequences, 58% seen once; the top ten hold 22%. Sequenced material: blood. The clonotype originates from a man younger than 40 in good health.

The CDR3 loop is CASSLGRGLYYEQYF. For the CDR3, the DNA is TGTGCCAGCAGTTTAGGCCGGGGACTATACTACGAGCAGTACTTC. The chain links TRBV27 to TRBJ2-7, with 7 bases aligning to TRBD2. CDR3 length: 15 amino acids. The V gene's germline CDR1 is MNHEY and CDR2 SMNVEV (reference sequence). The V and J ends lost 2 bases and 3 bases, in that order; junction bases with no gene match: 7.